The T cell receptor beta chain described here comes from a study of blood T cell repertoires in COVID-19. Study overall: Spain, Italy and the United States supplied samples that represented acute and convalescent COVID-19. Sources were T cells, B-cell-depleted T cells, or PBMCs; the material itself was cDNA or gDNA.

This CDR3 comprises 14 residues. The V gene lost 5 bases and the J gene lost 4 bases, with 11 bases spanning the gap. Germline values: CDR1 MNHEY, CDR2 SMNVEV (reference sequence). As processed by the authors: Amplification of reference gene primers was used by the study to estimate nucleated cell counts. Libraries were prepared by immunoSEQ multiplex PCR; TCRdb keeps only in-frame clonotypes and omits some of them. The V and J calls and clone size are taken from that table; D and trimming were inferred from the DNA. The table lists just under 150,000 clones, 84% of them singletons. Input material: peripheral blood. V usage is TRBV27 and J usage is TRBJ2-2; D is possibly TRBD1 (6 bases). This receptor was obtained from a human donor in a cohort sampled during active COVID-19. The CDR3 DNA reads TGTGCCAGCAGTCCCTCCAGGGGCACCGGGGAGCTGTTTTTT. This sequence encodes CASSPSRGTGELFF.